The present entry profiles one TCR beta chain with its context. Its antigen is unknown. These data come from a study of cytomegalovirus exposure and HLA in healthy donors. Across the study: In an early release, HLA-typed donors contributed 90 million or so unique TCR sequences. Most donors, around 81% of around 400 genotyped, fell in the Caucasian-associated ancestry cluster.

CDR3 length: 15 amino acids. The V end was cut by 3 bases, the J end by 0 bases, with 11 bases between. The germline V gene encodes CDR1 MGHRA and CDR2 YSYEKL. Study-level results: Reports credit the classifier with highly specific, highly sensitive diagnosis of cytomegalovirus status. In the analysis, some V segments, TRBV6-2 and TRBV6-3 included, were excluded as indistinguishable.

PCR amplification relied on 60 Vbeta primers (plus 13 Jbeta primers). Sequencing was performed with immunoSEQ multiplex PCR; in TCRdb, only in-frame clones are kept and a portion is missing. The table has about 180,000 clones, 65% to 80% seen once. Sequencing was done on a sample of PBMCs. The receptor comes from a woman aged 45-59 years in good health and CMV-seropositive. The chain joins TRBV4-1 to TRBJ2-5, with a possible D match to TRBD1 (5 bases). CDR3 in amino acids: CASSQETAYQETQYF. DNA for the CDR3: TGCGCCAGCAGCCAGGAGACAGCGTACCAAGAGACCCAGTACTTC.